This T cell receptor beta chain was recorded in a study of OX40 agonist ivuxolimab in advanced cancers. With regard to the full study: The costimulatory receptor OX40 (CD134) was targeted by ivuxolimab, a fully human IgG2 agonistic monoclonal antibody. Patients were allowed to have had prior anti-PD-1, anti-PD-L1 or anti-CTLA-4 therapy, and approximately 39% of the dose-escalation patients had been treated with checkpoint inhibitors. In the dose-escalation cohort, approximately 82% of patients were male, and the mean age was approximately 60 years, with a range of about 20 to 79. Partial responses were achieved by three dose-escalation patients, of whom one had hepatocellular carcinoma and two had cutaneous melanoma. Peripheral TCRbeta sequencing was intended to test whether TCR sequence diversity was altered and clonal T-cell expansion was caused by ivuxolimab. Among the approximately 50 dose-escalation patients, around 20 had hepatocellular carcinoma, 15 or so melanoma, 9 renal cell carcinoma and 9 head and neck cancer. The paper describes the monotherapy dose-escalation part (N of about 52 patients) of the phase I trial of ivuxolimab. Intravenous ivuxolimab was administered to patients every 2 weeks at six dose levels: 0.01, 0.1, 0.3, 1.5, 3 and 10 mg/kg.

As concerns this clone: The specificity of this receptor is unknown. No much larger clone is present one base from it, and per-base qualities are unavailable.

Broader findings and caveats from the paper: Partial responders in the 0.1-3.0 mg/kg groups had among the lowest normalized peripheral clonal expansion, especially among CD8+ T cells. Low levels of normalized T-cell clonal expansion were also shown by some nonresponding patients. Clonal expansion of both CD4+ and CD8+ blood T cells was observed from baseline to week 6 at doses 0.1 to 3.0 mg/kg. Which antigens the clonally expanded peripheral T cells were specific for was not determined. After ivuxolimab, more expanded clones were found on average in CD8+ T cells than in CD4+ T cells.

The trial excluded patients who had a history of autoimmune disease or who were on systemic immunosuppression. Peripheral blood for TCR sequencing was collected from all dose cohorts at baseline, on cycle 4 day 1, and on cycle 7 day 1. The samples were taken from a phase I, first-in-human, multicenter, open-label dose-escalation trial of ivuxolimab. The trial enrolled adults with locally advanced or metastatic head and neck squamous cell, hepatocellular, melanoma or renal cell carcinoma. Before TCR sequencing, CD4+ T cells and CD8+ T cells from peripheral blood were sorted into separate populations. For sequencing of the TCRbeta CDR3 region, genomic DNA was extracted from the sorted cells. TCRbeta CDR3 regions were sequenced using the immunoSEQ Assay. TCRdb mirrors the immuneACCESS table, restricted to in-frame sequences. Some clones are absent from its copies; in checked studies, under half trace to an unresolved V gene, and the reason for the others is unknown. This sample is represented by tens of thousands of clones; 86% of them were singletons. The leading ten clones occupy under 0.7% of the sample.

Sequences MRHNA (CDR1) and SNTAGT (CDR2) are obtained from the germline V gene. Reading from cysteine to phenylalanine, the CDR3 counts 13 amino acids. Just the 39-base CDR3 DNA is kept, in frame starting at base 1. The germline ends are 12 bases apart after V is trimmed by 5 bases and J by 4 bases. The sequence is built from TRBV6-4 and TRBJ2-7; the D gene is possibly TRBD1 or TRBD2, with 6 bases matching each. The receptor comes from an adult with an advanced solid tumor such as melanoma, head and neck, liver or kidney cancer. Sample: CD4+ or CD8+ T cells sorted from blood, taken in a trial of the OX40 agonist ivuxolimab. The CDR3 reads CASSSGAGYEQYF. The DNA sequence is as follows: TGTGCCAGCAGTTCAGGGGCGGGATACGAGCAGTACTTC.